The entry below describes one T cell receptor (beta chain). It lacks a known antigen. The sample holds no much larger clone one base away, and base qualities are not on file. The sequencer was an Illumina HiSeq 2500. TCR beta libraries were prepared by quantitative 5'-RACE with molecular barcodes. On the study's bioinformatics: Disease-linked TCR variants were identified with a new computational method built on a probabilistic model of VDJ rearrangement. Using fastp trimming at Q25 and MiXCR clonotype assembly, TCRdb reanalyzed the public sequencing data and kept in-frame beta chains. For every CDR3 protein sequence, its rows merge into one entry that carries the most common genes and DNA. The V and J calls follow TCRdb's processing rather than the paper's. Recorded for this sample are roughly 400,000 distinct CDR3 sequences; under 25% of them occurred a single time. The biggest ten clones account for about 17% of the sample.

From the cysteine through the phenylalanine, the CDR3 covers 16 amino acids. This entry keeps only the CDR3 DNA: 48 bases, framed from base 1. Per the germline V gene, KGHSH is the CDR1 and LQKENI is the CDR2. V has 2 bases trimmed and J has 4 bases trimmed; junction bases matching no gene number 8. This specimen comes from a study of CD8 T cells in ankylosing spondylitis (dated by TCRdb to about 2017). Regarding the complete study: T cell receptor beta repertoires were profiled in healthy donors and ankylosing spondylitis patients so that disease-linked TCR variants could be found. Peripheral blood samples were taken, and synovial fluid was additionally collected from ankylosing spondylitis patients. The full study cohort was made up of about 24 ankylosing spondylitis patients and 108 healthy donors.

Results the study describes overall, beyond this receptor: Significant enrichment of the disease-linked clones was reported in matched synovial fluid samples from ankylosing spondylitis patients. Some motif variants were previously reported in synovial fluid and blood of reactive arthritis patients, suggesting common disease-initiation mechanisms. A CD8+ phenotype was shown by the disease-linked clones, which were found at relatively low frequencies in peripheral blood. Blood from ankylosing spondylitis patients appeared to be characterized by a TCR beta motif composed of eight highly homologous amino acid variants.

The sequence links TRBV18 to TRBJ2-5, with 9 bases in between that match TRBD1. The sample consisted of blood, either unsorted or a sorted T cell fraction (not recorded which). The sequence came from a male donor with ankylosing spondylitis. In nucleotide form, the sequence is TGTGCCAGCTCACCATCCCAGACAGGGGGAGGAGAGACCCAGTACTTC. Its coded protein is CASSPSQTGGGETQYF.